This TCR beta chain was found in a study of Ad26.COV2.S vaccination and SARS-CoV-2 variants. Study in general: The vaccine Ad26.COV2.S was put into the muscle once, or twice with 56 days between.

Study observations and caveats: Placebo recipients had lower spike-specific TCR breadth than vaccine recipients. Non-spike TCR breadth did not differ much between vaccine and placebo recipients. Reports say spike-specific CD8+ and CD4+ T cell responses covered substantial breadth after vaccination.

A remark on this clone: Antigen: not known.

Treatment given: some 19 received Ad26.COV2.S at low or high dose, single or two shots; roughly 5 received placebo; per-sample allocation not given. Samples came from day 63 after the first vaccine or placebo injection. Method: immunoSEQ multiplex PCR; TCRdb's copy keeps in-frame clones and lacks some. The sample holds fewer than 300,000 clones, around 87% seen once. The starting material was peripheral blood, obtained in a trial of Ad26.COV2.S vaccine versus placebo. The receptor was derived from a person aged 18-65 years who received the Ad26.COV2.S COVID-19 vaccine or a placebo.

The CDR3 loop is CASSLLGVDGSPLHF. CDR3 DNA sequence: TGTGCCAGCAGTTTACTCGGGGTTGATGGTTCACCCCTCCACTTT. This chain links TRBV27 with TRBJ1-6; D is unclear. CDR1 and CDR2 (germline): MNHEY, SMNVEV (reference sequence). The V and J ends lost 2 bases and 9 bases respectively, with 14 bases between them. The CDR3 contains 15 residues.